The rows below give T cell receptor beta chains drawn from one sample of a study of blood T cell repertoires in COVID-19. Produced via immunoSEQ multiplex PCR; TCRdb's table is partial and in-frame only. The sample lists 540,000 or so clones, about 88% occurring once. Material for sequencing was peripheral blood. The origin of the receptors is a woman in her 50s with COVID-19, enrolled during active disease. The conserved cysteine and the conserved F or W are not part of the CDR3 here. The D gene is left open where the match is weak.

J gene,V gene,D gene,CDR3 protein
TRBJ2-3,TRBV30,.,AWALRADTQY
TRBJ2-1,TRBV6-5,.,ASSPQGYYNEQF
TRBJ2-1,TRBV9,.,ASSVDYVSSYNEQF
TRBJ1-1,TRBV5-1,.,ASSLVLGEANTEAF
TRBJ2-6,TRBV4-1,.,ASSLRGVGANVLT
TRBJ1-2,TRBV29-1,.,SVKGRGSHYGYT
TRBJ2-7,TRBV11-1,.,ASSLRRQSSYEQY
TRBJ2-5,TRBV6-1,.,ASSETSETQY
TRBJ2-3,TRBV5-1,.,ASSWTGTGGTDTQY
TRBJ2-1,TRBV11-2,.,ASRRTMEEGNEQF
TRBJ1-5,TRBV19,TRBD1,ASRDSLYSNQPQH
TRBJ2-6,TRBV2,.,ASKGEYSWVRANVLT
TRBJ1-2,TRBV19,TRBD1,ASSIQGAALDGYT
TRBJ1-2,TRBV12-5,TRBD1,ASGSQGYGYT
TRBJ1-1,TRBV20-1,TRBD1,SASRAGGTEAF
TRBJ2-2,TRBV27,.,ASSLEQTNTGELF
TRBJ1-5,TRBV4-1,TRBD1,ASSPRVGGGYYDQPQH
TRBJ1-4,TRBV30,.,AWTPPTTPINEKLF
TRBJ1-2,TRBV30,.,AWSIPSYGYT
TRBJ2-3,TRBV6-2/TRBV6-3,TRBD2,ASSYSRTSGGLPDTQY
TRBJ1-6,TRBV7-2,.,ASSFWTEPNSPLH
TRBJ2-7,TRBV10-3,TRBD1,AISYGQGRSYEQY
TRBJ1-4,TRBV30,.,AWSDPRGRPTNEKLF
TRBJ1-1,TRBV6-5,.,ASSYRGATEAF
TRBJ2-3,TRBV30,TRBD2,AWSPVGAGGTDTQY
TRBJ2-3,TRBV5-1,TRBD1,ASSPGGSTDTQY
TRBJ2-7,TRBV4-1,.,ASSPKMAGGTYEQY
TRBJ2-2,TRBV24-1,.,ATSDPDMPTGELF
TRBJ2-5,TRBV5-4,TRBD1,ASSLDRVYQETQY
TRBJ1-1,TRBV7-9,.,ASSSRDNEAF
TRBJ1-5,TRBV19,.,ASSPSTGYNQPQH
TRBJ1-1,TRBV30,.,AWSGVAGVMNTEAF
TRBJ2-7,TRBV21-1,.,ASSERSGGPYEQY
TRBJ1-2,TRBV6-6,.,ASSLGGIPNYGYT
TRBJ2-7,TRBV5-4,TRBD2,ASSPQSGGSYEQY
TRBJ1-5,TRBV7-6,TRBD1,ASSPRAGGPSNQPQH
TRBJ2-3,TRBV11-3,TRBD2,ASSLDSGFGDTQY
TRBJ1-1,TRBV5-1,.,ASSLGSNSRAF
TRBJ2-5,TRBV6-5,.,ASRKRILQETQY
TRBJ1-1,TRBV6-5,.,ASSYPDSPEAF
TRBJ2-1,TRBV11-1,TRBD2,ASSHGTSGYNEQF
TRBJ1-5,TRBV12-5,TRBD1,ASGLGRGLYQPQH
TRBJ2-1,TRBV20-1,.,SARQPGEQF
TRBJ2-1,TRBV30,.,AWSVNRVGSNEQF
TRBJ2-3,TRBV30,TRBD2,AWSWSSGADTQY
TRBJ1-4,TRBV5-8,.,ASSRGVGTDEKLF
TRBJ2-3,TRBV10-2,TRBD2,ASSDQRGLTGTQY
TRBJ1-5,TRBV13,.,ASSLGGGSNQPQH
TRBJ1-2,TRBV2,TRBD1,ASSGDRTNYGYT
TRBJ1-2,TRBV28,.,ASSGSGRRGYT
TRBJ2-1,TRBV6-5,.,ASGRSSSYNEQF
TRBJ2-1,TRBV3-1/TRBV3-2,.,ASSQSGRGTYNEQF
TRBJ1-2,TRBV18,TRBD1,ASSPALTGGFGYT
TRBJ2-3,TRBV7-6,TRBD2,ASSLGLAGGQDTQY
TRBJ2-7,TRBV18,TRBD1,ASSPGETGGNEQY
TRBJ2-6,TRBV7-9,.,ASSLRWAGGLSGANVLT
TRBJ2-7,TRBV9,TRBD1,ASSARDRGSYEQY
TRBJ2-3,TRBV19,TRBD2,ASSIRREGTDTQY